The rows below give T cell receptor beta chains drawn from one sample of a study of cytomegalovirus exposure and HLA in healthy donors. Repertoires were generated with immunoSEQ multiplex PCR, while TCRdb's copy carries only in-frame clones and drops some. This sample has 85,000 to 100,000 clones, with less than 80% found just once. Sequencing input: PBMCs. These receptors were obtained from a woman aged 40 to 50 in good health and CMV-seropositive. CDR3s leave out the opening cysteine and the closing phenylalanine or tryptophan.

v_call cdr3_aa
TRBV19 ASSIQRTGSNEQY
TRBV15 ATSRDKREGRNEQF
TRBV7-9 ASSRKRGRSGTDTQY
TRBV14 ASSQDNSEQY
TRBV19 ASQIAGGSYNEQF
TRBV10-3 AISEGLAGENIQY
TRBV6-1 ASSESGESPYGYT
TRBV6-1 ASTPGQVFGQPQH
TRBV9 ASSPWTSGTDTQY
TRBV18 ASSPPKGLKGSEAF
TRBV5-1 ASSEPGTDNEKLF
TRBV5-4 ASSEGQGRGYT
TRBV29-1 SVKDLISQY
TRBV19 ASSGQGYEKLF
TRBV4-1 ASSQWQGSTDTQY
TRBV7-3 ASSLGTGEREQF
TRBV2 ASNEGGNQPQH
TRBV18 ASSSGLAGNNEQF
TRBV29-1 SVGGGGEQF
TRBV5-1 ASRRAGGGDNEQF
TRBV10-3 AIGSTHYEQY
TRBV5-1 ASSNTPSRSTDTQY
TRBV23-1 ASSQGLAGGSTDTQY
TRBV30 AWSPPGTGGIYGYT
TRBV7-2 ASSLVRDEQF
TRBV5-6 ASSLGREFTYEQY
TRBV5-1 ASRPSGSYSYEQY
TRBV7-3 ASSLVASGGVTDTQY
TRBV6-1 ASTGQVDTEAF
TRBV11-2 ASSLWGAGYNEQF
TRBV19 ASTPWGGDIQY
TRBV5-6 ASSFLEQY
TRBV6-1 ASSPTSGSPETQY
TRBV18 ASSPRQPSYEQY
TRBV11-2 ASSALSTGVGTEAF
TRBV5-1 ASSGSGYTGELF
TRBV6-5 ASSYGAGEEAF
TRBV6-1 ASSGTDRGYGYT
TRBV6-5 AGCDLSSYGQY
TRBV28 ASSSGQGKGNEQF
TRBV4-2 ASSQEFSGSSGNTIY